The text below deals with one TCR beta chain. This clone was found a few times. The antigen this receptor binds is unknown. Within one base of it there is no much larger clone, and no base qualities were kept. These data belong to a study of blood T cell repertoires in COVID-19 (dated by TCRdb to about 2020). With regard to the full study: Collaborator samples came from the United States, Italy and Spain and covered acute and convalescent phases of COVID-19. Nearly every sample came with metadata listing a de-identified subject ID, COVID-19 status, age in years and sex. Samples were obtained from the ongoing ImmuneRACE study (first 160 participants) and from about 1,300 subjects provided by 6 global collaborators. A freely available public database, intended as a resource for researchers studying the immune response to SARS-CoV-2, is where the repertoires were released. The dataset comprised deeply sampled blood TCRbeta repertoires from subjects exposed to, actively infected with, or recovered from COVID-19. The prospective study material was composed of cDNA or gDNA derived from T cells, B-cell-depleted T cells, or PBMCs. Where available, HLA class I and class II types were obtained from metadata supplied by the sample provider rather than from assay-based typing.

General findings and caveats noted by the study authors: The amount of clinical and demographic metadata varied by source and participant and was provided uncurated.

The CDR3 starts with the cysteine, ends with the phenylalanine, and has 15 residues. The entry retains the CDR3 DNA only, 45 bases that are in frame from base 1. Based on the germline V gene, the CDR1 and CDR2 sequences are SGHAT and FQNNGV. Germline trimming amounts to 1 base on V and 5 bases on J, with 5 as the count of junction bases outside the gene matches. TCRbeta CDR3 regions were amplified from genomic DNA by means of the immunoSEQ Assay, a bias-controlled multiplex PCR. On the study's bioinformatics: Within the assay, amplification of reference gene primers was used to estimate how many nucleated cells each sample contained. To quantify the absolute abundance of each unique TCRbeta CDR3 rearrangement, sequence reads were collapsed and filtered. For each sample, productive Simpson clonality was calculated as the square root of Simpson's diversity index across productive rearrangements. Drawn from immuneACCESS, this table holds only the in-frame rearrangements with V and J called that TCRdb kept. Clones are partly lost; checked studies trace under half to an unresolved V gene and leave the rest unexplained. V, J and clone size reflect that table, while D and trimming were determined from the DNA. In all, the sample holds around 130,000 clones, and roughly three quarters of those were seen once. The top ten clones comprise around a fifth of the sample.

Each collaborating institution followed its own protocols to collect whole blood in K2EDTA tubes. Collaborator samples were shipped for TCRbeta analysis as frozen whole blood, isolated PBMCs, or DNA extracted from either sample type. The clonotype was recovered from a man of 80 years or more with acute or convalescent COVID-19. The rearrangement joined TRBV11-2 to TRBJ2-1; 7 bases in the junction line up with TRBD1. The sample taken for sequencing was peripheral blood. The bases are TGTGCCAGCAGCTTAGTGGGACAGAGTCACAATGAGCAGTTCTTC. It translates as CASSLVGQSHNEQFF. Reference TRBV11-2 and TRBJ2-1 proteins supply the regions before and after the CDR3; the full variable domain is: EAGVAQSPRYKIIEKRQSVAFWCNPISGHATLYWYQQILGQGPKLLIQFQNNGVVDDSQLPKDRFSAERLKGVDSTLKIQPAKLEDSAVYLCASSLVGQSHNEQFFGPGTRLTVL.